This TCR beta chain emerged from a study of T cells in Graves' hyperthyroidism and ophthalmopathy. Study results and limitations: Progression to ophthalmopathy was predicted a median of about 6.6 months early.

Amplified regions were TCR beta CDR3 sequences from RNA transcripts. With the HTBI primer set, the TCR CDR3 went through a first round of RT-PCR. Via MiXCR, TCRdb re-called the multiplex PCR reads, giving one row per CDR3 protein. Of around 300,000 distinct CDR3 sequences listed, approximately 12% are singletons. This clonotype was picked up many times. Its target is unknown. Germline V gene lookup returns CDR1 SGHRS and CDR2 YFSETQ. The CDR3 runs to 12 residues. V lost 5 bases to trimming and J lost 4 bases; unmatched junction nucleotides: 2. Input material: blood. V is TRBV5-1 and J is TRBJ1-2; 7 bases fit TRBD1. This receptor was taken from a young woman with Graves' hyperthyroidism that later progressed to Graves' ophthalmopathy. The CDR3 DNA reads TGCGCCAGCAGGTCAGGGGGCTATGGCTACACCTTC. This gives the protein CASRSGGYGYTF. The full variable domain, with the rest looked up from reference TRBV5-1 and TRBJ1-2, is KAGVTQTPRYLIKTRGQQVTLSCSPISGHRSVSWYQQTPGQGLQFLFEYFSETQRNKGNFPGRFSGRQFSNSRSEMNVSTLELGDSALYLCASRSGGYGYTFGSGTRLTVV.